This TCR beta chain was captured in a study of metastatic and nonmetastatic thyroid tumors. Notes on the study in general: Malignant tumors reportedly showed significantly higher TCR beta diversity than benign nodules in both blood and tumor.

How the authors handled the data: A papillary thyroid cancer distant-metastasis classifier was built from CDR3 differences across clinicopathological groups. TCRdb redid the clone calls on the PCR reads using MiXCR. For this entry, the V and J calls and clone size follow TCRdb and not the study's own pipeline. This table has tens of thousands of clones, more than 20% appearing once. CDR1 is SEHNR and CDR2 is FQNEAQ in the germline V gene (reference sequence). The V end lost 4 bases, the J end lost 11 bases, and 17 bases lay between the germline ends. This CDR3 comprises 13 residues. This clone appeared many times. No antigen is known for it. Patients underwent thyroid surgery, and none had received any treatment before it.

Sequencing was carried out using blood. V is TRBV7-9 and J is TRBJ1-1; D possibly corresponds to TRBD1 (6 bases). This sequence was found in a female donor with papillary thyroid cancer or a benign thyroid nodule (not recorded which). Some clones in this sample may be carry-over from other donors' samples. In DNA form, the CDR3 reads TGTGCCAGCAGCTCCATACTGACAGGTCTCGCTTTCTTT. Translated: CASSSILTGLAFF. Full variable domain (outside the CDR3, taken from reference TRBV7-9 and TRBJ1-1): DTGVSQNPRHKITKRGQNVTFRCDPISEHNRLYWYRQTLGQGPEFLTYFQNEAQLEKSRLLSDRFSAERPKGSFSTLEIQRTEQGDSAMYLCASSSILTGLAFFGQGTRLTVV.